These 5 T cell receptor beta chains share one sample of origin, sequenced in a study of response to subunit inactivated influenza vaccine. Each CDR3 protein is one row after TCRdb ran MiXCR on the RT-PCR reads. The sample shows approximately 530,000 distinct CDR3 sequences, about 7.2% of them seen only once. Sequenced material: PBMCs from blood, taken around 25 months after vaccination. These receptors were collected from a man between 50 and 70 years old who received an inactivated influenza vaccine.

The CDR3 bases are TGCAGCGTTGTCGCGGGGGCCTACAATGAGCAGTTCTTC. It translates to CSVVAGAYNEQFF. This chain joins TRBV29-1 and TRBJ2-1; 7 bases agree with TRBD2. Germline V gives CDR1 SQVTM, CDR2 ANQGSEA. The CDR3 loop spans 13 amino acids. V shed 4 bases, J shed 2 bases, and the junction held 2 bases outside the gene matches.

This chain links TRBV27 with TRBJ1-5; D possibly corresponds to TRBD1 (6 bases). This CDR3 spans 15 amino acids. In germline, CDR1 is MNHEY, CDR2 SMNVEV (reference sequence). Trimming removed 3 bases from V and 4 bases from J, with 13 bases in between. In DNA, the CDR3 is TGTGCCAGCAGTTTCCCAGGGGTAAGGAATCAGCCCCAGCATTTT. This codes for CASSFPGVRNQPQHF.

The chain combines TRBV18 with TRBJ2-5, with unresolved D. Germline lookup yields CDR1 KGHSH and CDR2 LQKENI. This CDR3 comprises 14 residues. The V and J ends lost 3 bases and 0 bases respectively, with 8 bases between them. CDR3 in amino acids: CASSPPGNQETQYF. The CDR3, as DNA: TGTGCCAGCTCACCCCCAGGCAACCAAGAGACCCAGTACTTC.

Note on this clonotype: At one of its ends the junction is not consistent with the germline gene, which may arise from a read error. V and J are TRBV20-1 and TRBJ1-1; D might be TRBD1 (5 bases). Germline lookup yields CDR1 DFQATT and CDR2 SNEGSKA (reference sequence). This CDR3 region has 14 residues. In nucleotides, the CDR3 is TGCAGTGCTAGTACGGTAGGGACGAACACTGAAGCTCTCTTT. Protein: CSASTVGTNTEALF.

V and J are TRBV29-1 and TRBJ1-1; tentatively, D is TRBD1 (5 bases). The germline CDR1 and CDR2 sequences are SQVTM and ANQGSEA. CDR3 length equals 12 residues. Trimming took off 5 bases at V and 3 bases at J, with 10 bases between the two ends. The CDR3 DNA reads as TGCAGCGTTTACAGGAGGGACACTGAAGCTTTCTTT. Translated, it gives CSVYRRDTEAFF.